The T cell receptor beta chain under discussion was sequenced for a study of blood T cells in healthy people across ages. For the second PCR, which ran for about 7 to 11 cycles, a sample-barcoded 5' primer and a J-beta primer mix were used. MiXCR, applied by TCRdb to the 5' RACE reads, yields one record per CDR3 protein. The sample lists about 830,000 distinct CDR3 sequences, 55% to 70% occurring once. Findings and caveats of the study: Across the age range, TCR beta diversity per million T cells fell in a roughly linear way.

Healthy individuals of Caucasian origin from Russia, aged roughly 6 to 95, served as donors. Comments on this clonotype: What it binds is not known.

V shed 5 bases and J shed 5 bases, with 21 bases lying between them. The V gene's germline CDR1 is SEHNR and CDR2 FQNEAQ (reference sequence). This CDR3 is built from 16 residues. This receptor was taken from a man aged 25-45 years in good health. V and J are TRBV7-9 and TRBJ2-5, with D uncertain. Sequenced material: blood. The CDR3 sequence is CASSQMRREVWETQYF. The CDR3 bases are TGTGCCAGCAGCCAGATGAGAAGGGAAGTGTGGGAGACCCAGTACTTC. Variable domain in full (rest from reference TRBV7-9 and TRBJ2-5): DTGVSQNPRHKITKRGQNVTFRCDPISEHNRLYWYRQTLGQGPEFLTYFQNEAQLEKSRLLSDRFSAERPKGSFSTLEIQRTEQGDSAMYLCASSQMRREVWETQYFGPGTRLLVL.